Below, 24 T cell receptor beta chains from the same sample are listed, as sequenced in a study of blood T cell repertoires in COVID-19. Generated by immunoSEQ multiplex PCR, the TCRdb table keeps only in-frame clones and is missing some. The top ten hold over 1.3% of the sample, which has hundreds of thousands of clones, 75% to 90% seen once. The sequenced sample consisted of peripheral blood. These receptors originate from a woman aged 30 to 39 with active or convalescent COVID-19.

The chain is built from TRBV4-1 and TRBJ1-2; TRBD1 might be the D (6 bases). Germline V CDR1 and CDR2: MGHRA, YSYEKL. The length of the CDR3 is 14 residues. Trimming removed 0 bases from V and 3 bases from J, with 8 bases in between. Here the CDR3 reads CASSQDRTDYGYTF. Here the CDR3 DNA reads TGCGCCAGCAGCCAAGATAGGACAGACTATGGCTACACCTTC.

The sample holds a few counts of this clone. The chain recombines TRBV5-5 with TRBJ1-5; 7 bases agree with TRBD1. The J segment lost 1 base and the V segment lost 4 bases, leaving 5 bases of the junction unmatched. From germline, CDR1 is SGHKS and CDR2 YYEKEE (reference sequence). The CDR3 is 15 amino acids. CDR3 DNA: TGTGCCAGCAGCCCGAGGGACAGCAGCAATCAGCCCCAGCATTTT. It specifies CASSPRDSSNQPQHF.

V gene TRBV2 combines with J gene TRBJ2-2; 8 nucleotides match TRBD1. CDR1 SNHLY and CDR2 FYNNEI come from the germline V gene. The CDR3 covers 15 residues. Trimming at V came to 7 bases and at J to 5 bases, leaving 9 bases not matched to a gene. The DNA for the CDR3 is TGTGCCAGCACCGATCAGGGGGCTGGGACCGGGGAGCTGTTTTTT. It codes for CASTDQGAGTGELFF. Full variable domain (missing parts from reference TRBV2 and TRBJ2-2): EPEVTQTPSHQVTQMGQEVILRCVPISNHLYFYWYRQILGQKVEFLVSFYNNEISEKSEIFDDQFSVERPDGSNFTLKIRSTKLEDSAMYFCASTDQGAGTGELFFGEGSRLTVL.

The count of this clone is one. CDR3 sequence: CASREVESPLHF. In DNA form, the CDR3 reads TGCGCCAGCAGGGAGGTAGAGTCACCCCTCCACTTT. The chain carries TRBV10-2 and TRBJ1-6, with D hard to call. V lost 6 bases, J lost 10 bases, and 10 bases lay in between. This CDR3 contains 12 residues. CDR1 and CDR2 from the germline V gene are WSHSY and SAAADI.

This clone was observed a few times. The V gene is TRBV6-5, the J gene TRBJ2-7, with TRBD1 matching over 8 bases. J gave up 4 bases and V 2 bases, and 7 bases lay outside the gene matches. CDR3 length: 15 amino acids. Germline V lookup: CDR1 MNHEY, CDR2 SVGAGI. The CDR3 DNA follows: TGTGCCAGCAGTTACGGACAGGGTGAATGGTACGAGCAGTACTTC. This sequence encodes CASSYGQGEWYEQYF.

The V and J genes are TRBV5-1 and TRBJ2-7, with 9 bases identical to TRBD2. This CDR3 region has 14 residues. The ends lost 4 bases at V and 5 bases at J; junction bases unmatched: 7. Germline V gene sequence: CDR1 SGHRS, CDR2 YFSETQ. Written as DNA, the CDR3 is TGCGCCAGCAGCCTGGGACCTAGCGGGGACGAGCAGTACTTC. Translating gives CASSLGPSGDEQYF.

The rearrangement uses TRBV2 and TRBJ1-4; TRBD1 might be the D (6 bases). Trimming left V 8 bases short and J 7 bases short, with 20 bases between. The CDR3 runs to 15 residues. Germline V gives CDR1 SNHLY, CDR2 FYNNEI. The chain's CDR3 is CASGKIGFRGEKLFF. In DNA form, the CDR3 reads TGTGCCAGCGGGAAAATTGGGTTCAGGGGTGAAAAACTGTTTTTT.

The chain employs TRBV7-6 and TRBJ1-1; D is unclear. This CDR3 is 13 amino acids long. Germline V gene sequence: CDR1 SGHVS, CDR2 FNYEAQ. The germline V and J ends were trimmed by 1 base and 4 bases, with 7 bases remaining between them. CDR3: CASSLGSGTEAFF. The DNA of the CDR3 is TGTGCCAGCAGCTTAGGTTCAGGCACTGAAGCTTTCTTT.

This sequence joins TRBV12-3 or TRBV12-4 and TRBJ2-5, with D perhaps TRBD2 (7 bases). The germline V and J ends were trimmed by 6 bases and 5 bases, with 13 bases remaining between them. This CDR3 has 13 residues. The CDR3 spells CASRGGGPETQYF. The CDR3 DNA reads TGTGCCAGCAGAGGGGGGGGCCCCGAGACCCAGTACTTC.

The chain uses TRBV3-1 (or the pseudogene TRBV3-2) and TRBJ2-7; D is unresolved. Germline V gene lookup returns CDR1 LGHDT and CDR2 YNNKEL (reference sequence). V was cut by 1 base and J by 6 bases, with 10 bases left in between. The CDR3 sequence is 13 residues long. The DNA of the CDR3 is TGTGCCAGCAGCCAAGTAGAATATGGCGAGCAGTACTTC. It is translated as CASSQVEYGEQYF.

This clone has only one observation. This CDR3 is CASKAGSTDTQYF. CDR3 nucleotides: TGTGCCAGCAAGGCGGGAAGCACAGATACGCAGTATTTT. The chain combines TRBV2 with TRBJ2-3; a possible D gene is TRBD2 (6 bases). The CDR3 contains 13 residues. The V end was cut by 7 bases, the J end by 0 bases, with 8 bases between. CDR1 SNHLY and CDR2 FYNNEI come from the germline V gene.

V is TRBV2 and J is TRBJ1-1; D possibly corresponds to TRBD1 (6 bases). V was clipped by 5 bases and J by 4 bases, with 14 bases between them. The CDR3 sequence is 14 residues long. In germline, CDR1 is SNHLY, CDR2 FYNNEI. In nucleotides, the CDR3 is TGTGCCAGCAGTTCGGGGACAATTGGCACTGAAGCTTTCTTT. Its protein is CASSSGTIGTEAFF. Drawing the rest from reference TRBV2 and TRBJ1-1, the complete variable domain is EPEVTQTPSHQVTQMGQEVILRCVPISNHLYFYWYRQILGQKVEFLVSFYNNEISEKSEIFDDQFSVERPDGSNFTLKIRSTKLEDSAMYFCASSSGTIGTEAFFGQGTRLTVV.

The CDR3 reads CASSIGGRGFTDTQYF. The CDR3 DNA reads as TGTGCCAGTAGTATAGGCGGCAGGGGTTTCACAGATACGCAGTATTTT. The chain has TRBV19 and TRBJ2-3, with D maybe TRBD1 (6 bases). The V end lost 1 base, the J end lost 2 bases, and 13 bases lay between the germline ends. The CDR3 has 16 residues. Germline CDR1 is LNHDA and CDR2 is SQIVND (reference sequence). Using reference TRBV19 and TRBJ2-3 for the parts outside the CDR3, the full variable domain is DGGITQSPKYLFRKEGQNVTLSCEQNLNHDAMYWYRQDPGQGLRLIYYSQIVNDFQKGDIAEGYSVSREKKESFPLTVTSAQKNPTAFYLCASSIGGRGFTDTQYFGPGTRLTVL.

This clone occurred once. This rearrangement joins TRBV10-1 to TRBJ1-2; possibly TRBD1 for D (5 bases). Germline V gene data show CDR1 as WNHNN and CDR2 as SYGVQD (reference sequence). This CDR3 is 15 amino acids long. The V gene lost 2 bases and the J gene lost 6 bases, with 16 bases spanning the gap. This CDR3 reads CASSEILGGVNGYTF. As DNA, the CDR3 is TGCGCCAGCAGTGAGATCCTCGGGGGAGTGAATGGCTACACCTTC.

The chain couples TRBV5-1 to TRBJ2-2; 8 nucleotides agree with TRBD2. The germline gives CDR1 SGHRS, CDR2 YFSETQ. The CDR3 extends over 15 amino acids. V gave up 2 bases and J gave up 3 bases; unmatched junction bases: 3. The CDR3 spells CASSLAGEHTGELFF. The CDR3 DNA sequence: TGCGCCAGCAGCTTAGCGGGAGAGCACACCGGGGAGCTGTTTTTT.

CDR3 in DNA: TGTGCCAGCAGTGAGGCTGGGAGGGCTGAAGCTTTCTTT. Its translation is CASSEAGRAEAFF. V gene TRBV6-1 combines with J gene TRBJ1-1, with D unresolved. The germline V gene encodes CDR1 MNHNS and CDR2 SASEGT. Trimming shortened V by 3 bases and J by 6 bases, and 11 bases separated the two germline ends. The CDR3 length is 13 residues.

The V call is TRBV4-2, the J call TRBJ2-1; the D gene is possibly TRBD2 (6 bases). Per germline, CDR1 LGHNA and CDR2 YNFKEQ. The V and J ends lost 0 bases and 7 bases respectively, with 22 bases between them. The CDR3 is 18 amino acids. The CDR3 DNA reads TGTGCCAGCAGCCAAGAGACCTATGGGGCCCCTCGGGGGAATGAGCAGTTCTTC. This encodes CASSQETYGAPRGNEQFF.

The chain uses TRBV28 and TRBJ1-5, with TRBD1 matching 7 bases. Losses at the gene ends were 5 bases for V and 5 bases for J; bases not matched to a gene: 6. The V gene's germline CDR1 is MDHEN and CDR2 SYDVKM. The CDR3 is made up of 14 amino acids. CDR3 region: CASSVGTADQPQHF. The CDR3, as DNA: TGTGCCAGCAGTGTCGGGACAGCGGATCAGCCCCAGCATTTT.

In DNA form, the CDR3 reads TGCGCCAGCAGCCTTAGGACAGGGGGCGCCCCCGGGGAGCTGTTTTTT. Its translation: CASSLRTGGAPGELFF. The chain carries TRBV5-1 and TRBJ2-2; 11 nucleotides match TRBD1. Germline V CDR1 and CDR2: SGHRS, YFSETQ. The CDR3 consists of 16 residues. V dropped 4 bases and J dropped 6; count of bases not matched to a gene: 8.

This chain links TRBV6-5 with TRBJ2-1; D is perhaps TRBD2 (5 bases). V lost 6 bases to trimming and J lost 5 bases, with 17 bases between them. This CDR3 has 15 amino acids. CDR1 is MNHEY, CDR2 SVGAGI, per germline. The CDR3 region is CASSQYKPGDNEQFF. The CDR3, as DNA: TGTGCCAGCAGCCAATATAAACCCGGGGACAATGAGCAGTTCTTC.

This clone was detected only once. J is TRBJ1-1 and V is TRBV7-9; tentatively, D is TRBD1 (6 bases). This CDR3 region has 15 residues. V lost 2 bases to trimming and J lost 6 bases, with 16 bases between them. CDR1 and CDR2 (germline): SEHNR, FQNEAQ (reference sequence). DNA of the CDR3: TGTGCCAGCAGCTTAAAAGGGCAGGGGTTCGCTGAAGCTTTCTTT. Translation gives CASSLKGQGFAEAFF.

The J gene is TRBJ2-7, the V gene TRBV9; 9 bases are a match to TRBD1. This CDR3 is built from 15 residues. V was clipped by 4 bases and J by 3 bases; unmatched bases: 8. CDR1 and CDR2 from the germline V gene are SGDLS and YYNGEE. Here the CDR3 reads CASSIGGTGIYEQYF. CDR3 in DNA: TGTGCCAGCAGCATAGGAGGGACAGGGATCTACGAGCAGTACTTC.

The chain joins TRBV23-1 to TRBJ2-7; weak D call: TRBD2 (9 bases). TRBV23-1 qualifies as an ORF whose function is uncertain. The CDR3 covers 16 residues. V lost 10 bases to trimming and J lost 0 bases, with 22 bases between them. The CDR3: CAMGQEGLALSYEQYF. CDR3 nucleotides: TGCGCCATGGGACAGGAAGGACTAGCGCTCTCCTACGAGCAGTACTTC.

The chain is built from TRBV5-5 and TRBJ2-1, with 9 nucleotides matching TRBD1. The CDR3 is 16 amino acids. CDR1 and CDR2 (germline): SGHKS, YYEKEE (reference sequence). J lost 10 bases, V lost 4 bases, and 15 bases had no gene match. The CDR3 protein is CASSLLGQGTRREQFF. As DNA, the CDR3 is TGTGCCAGCAGCCTATTGGGACAGGGAACTAGACGGGAGCAGTTCTTC. Based on the CDR3 plus reference TRBV5-5 and TRBJ2-1, the full variable domain is DAGVTQSPTHLIKTRGQQVTLRCSPISGHKSVSWYQQVLGQGPQFIFQYYEKEERGRGNFPDRFSARQFPNYSSELNVNALLLGDSALYLCASSLLGQGTRREQFFGPGTRLTVL.